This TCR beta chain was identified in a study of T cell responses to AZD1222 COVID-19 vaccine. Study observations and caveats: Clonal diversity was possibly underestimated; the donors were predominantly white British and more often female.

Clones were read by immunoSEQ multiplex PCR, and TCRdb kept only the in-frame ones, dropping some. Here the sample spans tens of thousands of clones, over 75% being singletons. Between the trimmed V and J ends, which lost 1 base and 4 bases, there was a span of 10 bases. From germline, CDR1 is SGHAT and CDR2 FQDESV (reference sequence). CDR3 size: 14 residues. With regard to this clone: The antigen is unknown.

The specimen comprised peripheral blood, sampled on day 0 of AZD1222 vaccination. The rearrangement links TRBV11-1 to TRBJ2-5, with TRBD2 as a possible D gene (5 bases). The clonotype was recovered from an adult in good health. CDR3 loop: CASSLGGRGETQYF. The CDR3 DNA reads TGTGCCAGCAGCTTAGGTGGACGGGGAGAGACCCAGTACTTC.